This is a list of T cell receptor beta chains from one sample in a study of cytomegalovirus exposure and HLA in healthy donors. Assay used: immunoSEQ multiplex PCR; TCRdb lists only in-frame clones, some missing. The sample lists about 130,000 clones; around 77% were seen once. Material: PBMCs. These receptors came from a woman aged 40 to 50 in good health and CMV-seropositive. Both conserved end residues are part of each CDR3. The order of the fields is V gene, CDR3 length, D gene, clone size, J gene, CDR3 protein, CDR3 DNA. A D gene is named only where the DNA matches it firmly. Clone size is stated in some rows and not others, as once, few, many or a class when expanded.

>TRBV2|15|TRBD1|few|TRBJ1-6
CASSEVTGENSPLHF
TGTGCCAGCAGTGAAGTAACAGGGGAAAATTCACCCCTCCACTTT
>TRBV30|13|TRBD1|-|TRBJ1-5
CAWSGTGAQPQHF
TGTGCCTGGAGTGGAACAGGGGCTCAGCCCCAGCATTTT
>TRBV6-4|15|-|once|TRBJ2-7
CASSDGPGLPYEQYF
TGTGCCAGCAGTGACGGTCCGGGACTCCCCTACGAGCAGTACTTC
>TRBV7-8|14|-|-|TRBJ1-4
CASSLQAINEKLFF
TGTGCCAGCAGCTTACAGGCAATTAATGAAAAACTGTTTTTT
>TRBV4-1|15|TRBD1|once|TRBJ2-2
CASSLGTGATGELFF
TGCGCCAGCAGCCTAGGGACAGGGGCAACCGGGGAGCTGTTTTTT
>TRBV28|15|TRBD1|-|TRBJ1-5
CASSDLTGGGKPQHF
TGTGCCAGCAGTGATTTGACAGGGGGCGGGAAGCCCCAGCATTTT
>TRBV5-4|17|TRBD2|-|TRBJ2-6
CASSGTSGRSGANVLTF
TGTGCCAGCAGTGGGACGAGCGGGAGATCTGGGGCCAACGTCCTGACTTTC
>TRBV4-2|16|-|-|TRBJ2-2
CASSHAGQGGTGELFF
TGTGCCAGCAGCCACGCTGGACAGGGAGGGACCGGGGAGCTGTTTTTT
>TRBV18|14|-|-|TRBJ2-3
CASSPTGITDTQYF
TGTGCCAGCTCACCAACGGGGATCACAGATACGCAGTATTTT
>TRBV7-8|16|TRBD2|-|TRBJ2-1
CASSLARDYYYNEQFF
TGTGCCAGCAGCTTAGCGCGGGACTACTATTACAATGAGCAGTTCTTC
>TRBV5-1|15|-|-|TRBJ1-1
CASSLAAGANTEAFF
TGCGCCAGCAGCTTGGCCGCAGGGGCGAACACTGAAGCTTTCTTT
>TRBV5-5|17|TRBD1|-|TRBJ1-1
CASSLEGTGARKTEAFF
TGTGCCAGCAGCTTGGAGGGGACAGGGGCTCGGAAAACTGAAGCTTTCTTT
>TRBV4-1|16|-|-|TRBJ2-7
CASSQAGTPSTYEQYF
TGCGCCAGCAGCCAAGCCGGGACTCCGAGCACCTACGAGCAGTACTTC
>TRBV27|17|-|-|TRBJ2-7
CASSLRVRETTPYEQYF
TGTGCCAGCAGTTTACGGGTTAGGGAGACTACCCCCTACGAGCAGTACTTC
>TRBV6-1|16|-|-|TRBJ1-4
CASSESLVGSSGKLFF
TGTGCCAGCAGTGAATCCTTAGTCGGGAGTTCTGGAAAACTGTTTTTT
>TRBV5-1|15|TRBD1|-|TRBJ2-7
CASSLAAQGAGEQYF
TGCGCCAGCAGCTTGGCCGCCCAGGGGGCTGGCGAGCAGTACTTC
>TRBV5-1|14|-|-|TRBJ2-4
CASSLQGGENIQYF
TGCGCCAGCAGCTTGCAGGGGGGAGAGAACATTCAGTACTTC
>TRBV28|15|TRBD1|-|TRBJ2-3
CASSSRQGASDTQYF
TGTGCCAGCAGCTCTCGGCAGGGGGCGTCAGATACGCAGTATTTT
>TRBV7-9|15|-|-|TRBJ2-2
CASSSRVVRGGELFF
TGTGCCAGCAGTTCCCGGGTCGTCCGAGGCGGGGAGCTGTTTTTT
>TRBV4-2|17|TRBD2|-|TRBJ2-5
CASSQGGPSGTSETQYF
TGTGCCAGCAGCCAAGGGGGGCCTAGCGGGACGAGCGAGACCCAGTACTTC
>TRBV5-1|16|TRBD1|-|TRBJ2-1
CASSITDRGKGNEQFF
TGCGCCAGCAGTATCACGGACAGGGGAAAGGGCAATGAGCAGTTCTTC
>TRBV28|16|TRBD1|-|TRBJ2-7
CASSPQTWTGGYEQYF
TGTGCCAGCAGTCCCCAGACCTGGACAGGGGGCTACGAGCAGTACTTC
>TRBV27|15|-|-|TRBJ2-1
CASSFAVTSGDEQFF
TGTGCCAGCAGTTTTGCCGTTACAAGCGGCGATGAGCAGTTCTTC
>TRBV28|14|-|-|TRBJ1-2
CASSLGFRGRGYTF
TGTGCCAGCAGTTTGGGTTTCAGGGGACGTGGCTACACCTTC
>TRBV6-1|13|-|few|TRBJ2-5
CASSLLESGTQYF
TGTGCCAGCAGTCTCCTAGAAAGTGGGACCCAGTACTTC
>TRBV5-5|11|-|-|TRBJ2-7
CASRLHNEQYF
TGTGCCAGCAGGTTACATAACGAGCAGTACTTC
>TRBV23-1|17|TRBD1|-|TRBJ2-7
CASSPTTGTGQSYEQYF
TGCGCCAGCAGTCCGACGACCGGGACAGGACAATCCTACGAGCAGTACTTC
>TRBV6-5|15|TRBD1|-|TRBJ1-1
CASSGQGARGTEAFF
TGTGCCAGCAGCGGACAGGGGGCGAGAGGAACTGAAGCTTTCTTT
>TRBV28|11|-|few|TRBJ2-4
CASSLSGLQYF
TGTGCCAGCAGTTTGTCAGGGCTACAGTACTTC
>TRBV7-7|16|TRBD2|-|TRBJ2-5
CASSSGLAGVAETQYF
TGTGCTAGCAGCTCCGGACTAGCGGGAGTAGCCGAGACCCAGTACTTC
>TRBV13|13|-|-|TRBJ2-1
CASKWEPDNEQFF
TGTGCCAGCAAGTGGGAGCCCGACAATGAGCAGTTCTTC
>TRBV6-1|15|-|-|TRBJ1-2
CASSDGGLNNYGYTF
TGTGCCAGCAGTGACGGGGGGTTAAATAACTATGGCTACACCTTC
>TRBV28|14|-|few|TRBJ1-2
CASSPNDSFYGYTF
TGTGCCAGCAGTCCTAATGACAGTTTCTATGGCTACACCTTC
>TRBV30|14|TRBD1|few|TRBJ1-3
CAWTRTGSGNTIYF
TGTGCCTGGACCCGGACAGGCTCTGGAAACACCATATATTTT
>TRBV7-7|13|TRBD2|-|TRBJ2-1
CASSQGLADEQFF
TGTGCTAGCAGCCAGGGACTAGCGGATGAGCAGTTCTTC
>TRBV7-2|16|-|once|TRBJ1-3
CASSLENRAGENTIYF
TGTGCCAGCAGCTTAGAAAACCGGGCGGGAGAAAACACCATATATTTT
>TRBV5-4|14|TRBD1|-|TRBJ2-1
CASSSQGGSNEQFF
TGTGCCAGCAGCTCCCAAGGGGGCAGCAATGAGCAGTTCTTC
>TRBV2|12|TRBD1|once|TRBJ1-4
CASHGTAEKLFF
TGTGCCAGTCATGGGACAGCAGAAAAACTGTTTTTT
>TRBV2|14|-|-|TRBJ2-7
CASKGQVRSYEQYF
TGTGCCAGCAAGGGGCAGGTCCGCTCCTACGAGCAGTACTTC
>TRBV29-1|14|TRBD2|-|TRBJ2-2
CSGGVSGPTGELFF
TGCAGCGGGGGGGTTAGCGGGCCTACCGGGGAGCTGTTTTTT
>TRBV1|16|-|-|TRBJ1-5
CTSSPPPGGGDQPQHF
TGCACCAGCAGCCCTCCCCCAGGAGGGGGCGATCAGCCCCAGCATTTT
>TRBV9|15|TRBD1|-|TRBJ2-1
CASSVEDRAYNEQFF
TGTGCCAGCAGCGTAGAAGACAGGGCCTACAATGAGCAGTTCTTC
>TRBV27|15|-|once|TRBJ1-6
CASSLSAGAISPLHF
TGTGCCAGCAGTTTATCGGCGGGGGCGATTTCACCCCTCCACTTT
>TRBV6-1|13|-|-|TRBJ2-1
CASRKTGGHEQFF
TGTGCCAGCAGGAAGACAGGAGGCCATGAGCAGTTCTTC
>TRBV5-1|15|-|-|TRBJ1-2
CASSSTQGGGYGYTF
TGCGCCAGCAGCTCCACCCAGGGAGGCGGCTATGGCTACACCTTC
>TRBV10-1|17|TRBD2|-|TRBJ2-3
CASSEIPGGPVSDTQYF
TGCGCCAGCAGTGAGATACCGGGAGGGCCGGTGTCAGATACGCAGTATTTT
>TRBV2|15|-|few|TRBJ2-2
CASGAGTSNTGELFF
TGTGCCAGCGGGGCCGGGACTTCGAACACCGGGGAGCTGTTTTTT
>TRBV5-1|14|-|-|TRBJ1-1
CASSLAGGYTEAFF
TGCGCCAGCAGCTTGGCTGGAGGGTACACTGAAGCTTTCTTT
>TRBV30|14|TRBD2|-|TRBJ2-5
CAWSRGLAKETQYF
TGTGCCTGGAGTAGGGGACTAGCGAAGGAGACCCAGTACTTC
>TRBV18|13|-|-|TRBJ1-5
CASSPTGNQPQHF
TGTGCCAGCTCACCAACAGGCAATCAGCCCCAGCATTTT
>TRBV7-8|16|TRBD2|once|TRBJ2-3
CASSYTTSGKTDTQYF
TGTGCCAGCAGCTATACGACTAGCGGGAAGACAGATACGCAGTATTTT
>TRBV30|19|TRBD2|-|TRBJ2-6
CAWRKTSGSPSSGANVLTF
TGTGCCTGGAGGAAGACTAGCGGGAGCCCTAGCTCTGGGGCCAACGTCCTGACTTTC
>TRBV7-7|14|-|-|TRBJ2-1
CASSLGGGFNEQFF
TGTGCTAGCAGTCTAGGTGGCGGCTTCAATGAGCAGTTCTTC
>TRBV10-3|16|TRBD2|-|TRBJ2-3
CAISDTRGRGTDTQYF
TGTGCCATCAGTGACACTAGAGGGAGGGGTACAGATACGCAGTATTTT
>TRBV4-2|15|-|-|TRBJ1-1
CASSQNPYTNTEAFF
TGTGCCAGCAGCCAAAACCCTTACACGAACACTGAAGCTTTCTTT
>TRBV30|16|-|-|TRBJ1-1
CAWSVRLGWGVTEAFF
TGTGCCTGGAGTGTACGGCTAGGGTGGGGCGTCACTGAAGCTTTCTTT
>TRBV5-5|16|TRBD2|few|TRBJ2-1
CASSSGLAGSHNEQFF
TGTGCCAGCAGCTCGGGACTAGCGGGTTCTCACAATGAGCAGTTCTTC